These 30 T cell receptor beta chains were all obtained from the same sample, sequenced in a study of spatial heterogeneity in lung cancer. Regarding time point: sample taken at primary tumor resection. Researchers sequenced whole RNA taken from tumor, nontumor lung or frozen PBMC without sorting. MiXCR, applied by TCRdb to the 5' RACE reads, yields one record per CDR3 protein. The sample includes about 18,000 distinct CDR3 sequences, about a fifth seen only once; the top ten take 11% to 15%. This specimen consisted of PBMCs, obtained at surgery. The origin of the receptors is a male donor with early-stage non-small cell lung cancer.

This clonotype has a count of ten or more. The CDR3 sequence: CAWSAAGGSYGYTF. In DNA form, the CDR3 reads TGTGCCTGGAGTGCCGCCGGGGGGTCCTATGGCTACACCTTC. V and J are TRBV30 and TRBJ1-2; weak D call: TRBD1 (5 bases). Germline V gene sequence: CDR1 GTSNPN, CDR2 SVGIG (reference sequence). V was trimmed by 1 base and J by 4 bases, leaving 13 bases between them. This CDR3 is 14 amino acids long.

This clonotype has just a few counts. The chain employs TRBV7-8 and TRBJ2-3, with 7 bases fitting TRBD2. The CDR3 is made up of 15 amino acids. The trim removed 1 base at V and 1 base at J, leaving 2 bases unmatched. Germline assignment: CDR1 SGHVS and CDR2 FQNEAQ. The CDR3 sequence is CASSLETSGTDTQYF. For the CDR3, the DNA is TGTGCCAGCAGCTTAGAAACTAGCGGCACAGATACGCAGTATTTT.

The J gene is TRBJ2-1, the V gene TRBV2, with 7 nucleotides matching TRBD2. The V gene end was trimmed by 6 bases and the J gene end by 9 bases; junction bases not matched to a gene: 2. Germline-derived CDR1 and CDR2 are SNHLY and FYNNEI. The CDR3 runs 11 residues. CDR3 bases: TGTGCCAGCAGCACGGGGGGTGAGCAGTTCTTC. The encoded protein is CASSTGGEQFF.

This clonotype was recorded at least ten times. V and J are TRBV30 and TRBJ1-4; 7 bases align to TRBD1. Trimming at V came to 4 bases and at J to 8 bases, leaving 10 bases not matched to a gene. CDR3 length: 14 residues. From germline, CDR1 is GTSNPN and CDR2 SVGIG (reference sequence). This CDR3 reads CAWTAGGVREKLFF. The CDR3 DNA follows: TGTGCCTGGACCGCAGGGGGAGTGCGGGAAAAACTGTTTTTT.

The V gene is TRBV9, the J gene TRBJ2-7; TRBD2 matches 10 bases. This CDR3 has 18 amino acids. V dropped 0 bases and J dropped 1; count of bases not matched to a gene: 10. Germline V gives CDR1 SGDLS, CDR2 YYNGEE. The CDR3 here is CASSVGASGGASSYEQYF. CDR3 DNA sequence: TGTGCCAGCAGCGTAGGGGCTAGCGGGGGAGCATCTTCCTACGAGCAGTACTTC.

This clonotype was recorded many times. The chain combines TRBV10-2 with TRBJ1-2, with TRBD1 as a possible D gene (5 bases). The V and J ends lost 4 bases and 1 base respectively, with 7 bases between them. The CDR3 is 13 amino acids. The germline gives CDR1 WSHSY, CDR2 SAAADI. Here the CDR3 reads CASSVGDNYGYTF. The CDR3 coding sequence is TGCGCCAGCAGTGTGGGGGATAACTATGGCTACACCTTC.

A few counts support this clonotype. This rearrangement joins TRBV7-2 to TRBJ2-7; D is undetermined. V shed 5 bases and J shed 3 bases, with 11 bases lying between them. The length of the CDR3 is 13 residues. CDR1 SGHTA and CDR2 FQGNSA come from the germline V gene. The CDR3: CASSVVTNYEQYF. As DNA, the CDR3 is TGTGCCAGCAGCGTAGTCACTAACTACGAGCAGTACTTC. The entire variable domain, with the rest obtained from reference TRBV7-2 and TRBJ2-7, is as follows: GAGVSQSPSNKVTEKGKDVELRCDPISGHTALYWYRQSLGQGLEFLIYFQGNSAPDKSGLPSDRFSAERTGGSVSTLTIQRTQQEDSAVYLCASSVVTNYEQYFGPGTRLTVT.

In this sample, this clonotype turned up a few times. CDR3 protein: CSVPALTSGNTIYF. CDR3 sequence (DNA): TGCAGTGTCCCAGCTCTTACCTCTGGAAACACCATATATTTT. The chain employs TRBV20-1 and TRBJ1-3; D remains unclear. Germline V gene sequence: CDR1 DFQATT, CDR2 SNEGSKA (reference sequence). V was trimmed by 7 bases and J by 0 bases, leaving 13 bases between them. The CDR3 runs to 14 residues.

This rearrangement joins TRBV3-1 to TRBJ2-7; D ambiguous. Germline assignment: CDR1 LGHDT and CDR2 YNNKEL (reference sequence). Trimming pared 3 bases from V and 3 bases from J, leaving 9 bases between. This CDR3 is 13 amino acids long. CDR3 residues: CASSHLTSYEQYF. The CDR3 DNA is TGTGCCAGCAGCCACCTGACCAGCTACGAGCAGTACTTC.

DNA of the CDR3: TGTGCCAGCAGAGCAAGGGAGCACTATGGCTACACCTTC. Amino acids: CASRAREHYGYTF. The rearrangement uses TRBV2 and TRBJ1-2; D is unclear. Germline CDR1 SNHLY, CDR2 FYNNEI. The CDR3 extends over 13 amino acids. V lost 6 bases and J lost 3, with 11 bases in between.

The J gene is TRBJ2-7, the V gene TRBV10-1, with D perhaps TRBD1 or TRBD2 (5 bases each). CDR1 is WNHNN and CDR2 is SYGVQD in the germline V gene (reference sequence). The CDR3 length is 14 residues. V lost 3 bases to trimming and J lost 3 bases, with 12 bases between them. CDR3 region: CASSEPGPNYEQYF. In DNA form, the CDR3 reads TGCGCCAGCAGTGAACCGGGACCAAACTACGAGCAGTACTTC.

The chain carries TRBV5-1 and TRBJ2-2; D not resolved. This CDR3 has 13 amino acids. Trimming removed 0 bases from V and 4 bases from J, with 4 bases in between. Germline assignment: CDR1 SGHRS and CDR2 YFSETQ. The CDR3 DNA follows: TGCGCCAGCAGCTTGGAGGCCACCGGGGAGCTGTTTTTT. This codes for CASSLEATGELFF.

This clonotype turned up a few times. V usage is TRBV27 and J usage is TRBJ2-3, with 9 bases identical to TRBD1. V lost 3 bases and J lost 3; bases outside the gene matches: 13. Looked up from germline, CDR1 is MNHEY and CDR2 is SMNVEV (reference sequence). The CDR3 has 18 residues. The CDR3 here is CASSLGVTGGAVTDTQYF. CDR3 DNA: TGTGCCAGCAGTTTGGGGGTTACAGGGGGCGCGGTAACAGATACGCAGTATTTT.

In its sample, this clonotype is medium-sized (0.01 to 0.1%). The V gene is TRBV6-6, the J gene TRBJ2-2; D is unclear. The germline V gene encodes CDR1 MNHNY and CDR2 SVGAGI (reference sequence). The germline V and J ends were trimmed by 7 bases and 4 bases, with 16 bases remaining between them. This CDR3 has 15 residues. The CDR3 is CASTDMGDPTGELFF. The CDR3 DNA reads TGTGCCAGCACCGACATGGGTGACCCCACCGGGGAGCTGTTTTTT.

This clonotype was detected only a few times. The chain couples TRBV7-8 to TRBJ2-7; D tentatively fits TRBD1 or TRBD2 (5 bases each). V was clipped by 1 base and J by 6 bases, with 13 bases between them. The CDR3 runs 14 residues. CDR1 and CDR2 from the germline V gene are SGHVS and FQNEAQ. The CDR3 reads CASSLGGSQTEQYF. The CDR3 bases are TGTGCCAGCAGCTTAGGGGGGTCCCAAACCGAGCAGTACTTC. Supplemented by reference TRBV7-8 and TRBJ2-7, the full variable domain reads GAGVSQSPRYKVAKRGQDVALRCDPISGHVSLFWYQQALGQGPEFLTYFQNEAQLDKSGLPSDRFFAERPEGSVSTLKIQRTQQEDSAVYLCASSLGGSQTEQYFGPGTRLTVT.

This chain links TRBV3-1 with TRBJ1-2; D uncertain. CDR1 is LGHDT and CDR2 is YNNKEL in the germline V gene (reference sequence). The CDR3 runs 14 residues. V lost 2 bases to trimming and J lost 2 bases, with 9 bases between them. CDR3 protein: CASSQSSGNYGYTF. CDR3 nucleotide sequence: TGTGCCAGCAGCCAATCCTCCGGGAACTATGGCTACACCTTC.

V usage is TRBV6-5 and J usage is TRBJ2-1; 7 positions match TRBD1. The length of the CDR3 is 16 residues. The germline gives CDR1 MNHEY, CDR2 SVGAGI. The V gene end was trimmed by 0 bases and the J gene end by 6 bases; junction bases not matched to a gene: 8. CDR3 sequence reads: CASSYSRAGGRNEQFF. DNA for the CDR3: TGTGCCAGCAGTTACTCGAGGGCAGGGGGACGCAATGAGCAGTTCTTC.

This clonotype has just a few counts. The rearrangement joins TRBV5-1 to TRBJ2-3; the match to TRBD2 covers 8 bases. The CDR3 has 17 residues. V gave up 0 bases and J gave up 1 base; unmatched junction bases: 7. Germline V CDR1 and CDR2: SGHRS, YFSETQ. CDR3 residues: CASSLVGRSGGTDTQYF. CDR3 nucleotides: TGCGCCAGCAGCTTGGTGGGTCGTAGCGGGGGCACAGATACGCAGTATTTT.

This sequence joins TRBV3-1 and TRBJ2-1; the D gene could be TRBD1 or TRBD2 (5 bases each). The CDR3 is 17 residues long. In germline, CDR1 is LGHDT, CDR2 YNNKEL (reference sequence). V dropped 4 bases and J dropped 2 bases, with 18 bases sitting between them. The CDR3, as DNA: TGTGCCAGCAGCCTTATGGCTGGGGGTTCAGCCTACAATGAGCAGTTCTTC. Its protein product is CASSLMAGGSAYNEQFF.

V and J are TRBV7-9 and TRBJ2-4; D unresolved. Germline lookup yields CDR1 SEHNR and CDR2 FQNEAQ (reference sequence). Trimming pared 6 bases from V and 0 bases from J, leaving 15 bases between. The CDR3 loop spans 16 amino acids. Here the CDR3 reads CASSARIGVAKNIQYF. DNA for the CDR3: TGTGCCAGCAGTGCTCGTATCGGTGTAGCCAAAAACATTCAGTACTTC.

In this sample, this clonotype turned up many times. The V and J genes are TRBV2 and TRBJ1-1; tentatively, D is TRBD1 (5 bases). The CDR3 is 14 residues long. V lost 7 bases and J 3 bases, leaving 15 bases between the germline ends. CDR1 and CDR2 from the germline V gene are SNHLY and FYNNEI. The CDR3 reads CASNRDPRDTEAFF. CDR3 bases: TGTGCCAGCAACCGGGACCCCCGGGACACTGAAGCTTTCTTT.

Ten or more counts support this clonotype. This rearrangement joins TRBV3-1 to TRBJ2-1, with 10 bases matching TRBD2. The V gene's germline CDR1 is LGHDT and CDR2 YNNKEL (reference sequence). The ends lost 0 bases at V and 9 bases at J; junction bases unmatched: 11. The CDR3 runs to 17 residues. CDR3 sequence: CASSQEAAGTSVGEQFF. The CDR3 coding sequence is TGTGCCAGCAGCCAAGAGGCCGCCGGGACTAGCGTAGGTGAGCAGTTCTTC.

The V gene is TRBV6-1, the J gene TRBJ2-5, with D perhaps TRBD1 (5 bases). There are 14 residues in the CDR3. Germline CDR1 reads MNHNS; CDR2 reads SASEGT. Trimming pared 3 bases from V and 3 bases from J, leaving 11 bases between. The CDR3 DNA is TGTGCCAGCAGTGAGGTTCTCAGGGAAGAGACCCAGTACTTC. Protein sequence: CASSEVLREETQYF.

A note on this clonotype: This could be a read error, since a much larger clone is one nucleotide away. This chain joins TRBV15 and TRBJ2-5, with 7 bases fitting TRBD2. The CDR3 loop spans 14 amino acids. Trimming at V came to 3 bases and at J to 5 bases, leaving 6 bases not matched to a gene. Germline V gives CDR1 LNHNV, CDR2 YYDKDF (reference sequence). The CDR3 DNA reads TGTGCCACCAGCAGGTCCACGGGGGGTGAGACCCAGTACTTC. This gives the protein CATSRSTGGETQYF. Full variable domain (rest looked up from reference TRBV15 and TRBJ2-5): DAMVIQNPRYQVTQFGKPVTLSCSQTLNHNVMYWYQQKSSQAPKLLFHYYDKDFNNEADTPDNFQSRRPNTSFCFLDIRSPGLGDTAMYLCATSRSTGGETQYFGPGTRLLVL.

This sequence joins TRBV14 and TRBJ1-1; D may be TRBD1 (6 bases). The CDR3 is 16 amino acids. CDR1 and CDR2 from the germline V gene are SGHDN and FVKESK. The V gene lost 4 bases and the J gene lost 4 bases, with 19 bases spanning the gap. CDR3 DNA: TGTGCCAGCAGCCTTGTGTCAGGGGTTTGGGGCACTGAAGCTTTCTTT. Translation: CASSLVSGVWGTEAFF.

This clonotype occurred once. The chain joins TRBV4-2 to TRBJ2-7, with D tentatively TRBD2 (6 bases). This CDR3 comprises 15 residues. V was pared by 1 base and J by 5 bases, with 15 bases between. Germline CDR1 reads LGHNA; CDR2 reads YNFKEQ. This chain's CDR3 is CASSQGAAGSHEQYF. CDR3 nucleotide sequence: TGTGCCAGCAGCCAAGGAGCCGCGGGGTCCCACGAGCAGTACTTC.

The sample holds a few counts of this clonotype. The genes are TRBV5-1 and TRBJ1-1, with a possible D match to TRBD1 (6 bases). Germline V lookup: CDR1 SGHRS, CDR2 YFSETQ. The CDR3 covers 12 residues. With 5 bases removed from V and 5 bases from J, the gap between germline ends came to 10 bases. The CDR3 loop reads CASRAGETEAFF. The CDR3 nucleotides read TGCGCCAGCAGGGCAGGGGAGACTGAAGCTTTCTTT.

This clonotype was seen a few times. The CDR3 DNA reads as TGCAGTGCAAAATCGGACAGGGGGCTGTACGAGCAGTACTTC. Amino acid sequence: CSAKSDRGLYEQYF. The V gene is TRBV20-1, the J gene TRBJ2-7; 11 nucleotides agree with TRBD1. Trimming took 6 bases from V and 4 from J; bases not matched to a gene: 8. The CDR3 spans 14 residues. Germline V gene lookup returns CDR1 DFQATT and CDR2 SNEGSKA (reference sequence).

This clonotype was observed at least ten times. The chain uses TRBV6-1 and TRBJ2-1, with unresolved D. V dropped 6 bases and J dropped 5 bases, with 11 bases sitting between them. The CDR3 spans 13 residues. Per germline, CDR1 MNHNS and CDR2 SASEGT. The CDR3, as DNA: TGTGCCAGCAGCCTCACTGAGGACAATGAGCAGTTCTTC. Its protein product is CASSLTEDNEQFF.

This clonotype has just a few counts. The chain recombines TRBV19 with TRBJ2-7, with a tentative D call TRBD1 (6 bases). The CDR3 contains 14 residues. Germline CDR1 and CDR2: LNHDA and SQIVND (reference sequence). The ends were cut back, 8 bases at V and 2 bases at J, with 16 bases in the middle. CDR3 amino acids: CASRGQSGAYEQYF. CDR3 nucleotide sequence: TGTGCCAGTCGCGGACAGTCCGGGGCCTACGAGCAGTACTTC. Complete variable domain (other parts from reference TRBV19 and TRBJ2-7): DGGITQSPKYLFRKEGQNVTLSCEQNLNHDAMYWYRQDPGQGLRLIYYSQIVNDFQKGDIAEGYSVSREKKESFPLTVTSAQKNPTAFYLCASRGQSGAYEQYFGPGTRLTVT.